This T cell receptor beta chain was captured in a study of T cells expressing NK-cell markers. Germline assignment: CDR1 SNHLY and CDR2 FYNNEI. CDR3 length equals 15 residues. TCRdb reworked the 5' RACE reads into one entry per CDR3 protein, no DNA. The table lists over 120,000 distinct CDR3 sequences. The clonotype was recovered from a man between 18 and 29 years old in good health. Sequencing was done on a sample of blood T cells: a sorted CD56 or NKG2C T cell subset, CD4+ or CD8+ T cells, or bulk PBMC T cells (not recorded which). The chain links TRBV2 to TRBJ2-1; TCRdb reports TRBD1, a call that lacks DNA to check it against. The CDR3 protein is CASSGLSGPGDEQFF.